The sequence of this T cell receptor beta chain was determined in a study of control samples from healthy donors and cancer patients. The table came from immunoSEQ multiplex PCR; TCRdb's copy has only in-frame clones and leaves some out. The profile shows tens of thousands of clones, roughly 90% of them singletons. The germline gives CDR1 SGHNT, CDR2 YYREEE (reference sequence). The CDR3 runs to 15 residues. Trimming shortened V by 0 bases and J by 1 base, and 10 bases separated the two germline ends. This TCR was recovered from a man between 60 and 75 years old with colorectal cancer. Material for sequencing was PBMCs. The chain uses TRBV5-4 and TRBJ1-2, with D hard to call. The CDR3 protein is CASSLVFTDNYGYTF. Written as DNA, the CDR3 is TGTGCCAGCAGCTTGGTTTTCACGGATAACTATGGCTACACCTTC.